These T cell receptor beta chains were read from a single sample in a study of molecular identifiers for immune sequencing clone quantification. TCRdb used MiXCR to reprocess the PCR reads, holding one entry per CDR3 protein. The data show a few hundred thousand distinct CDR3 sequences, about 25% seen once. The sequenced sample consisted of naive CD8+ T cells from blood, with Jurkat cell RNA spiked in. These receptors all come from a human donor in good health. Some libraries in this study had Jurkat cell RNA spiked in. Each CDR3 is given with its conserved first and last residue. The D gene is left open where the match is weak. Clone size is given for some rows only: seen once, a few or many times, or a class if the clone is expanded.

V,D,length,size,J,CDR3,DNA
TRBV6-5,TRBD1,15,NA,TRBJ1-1,CASSLGQGAMDEAFF,TGTGCCAGCAGTTTGGGACAGGGGGCTATGGATGAAGCTTTCTTT
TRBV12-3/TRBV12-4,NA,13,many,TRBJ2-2,CASSLYSTGELFF,TGTGCCAGCAGCCTCTATAGCACCGGGGAGCTGTTTTTT
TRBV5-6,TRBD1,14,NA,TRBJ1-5,CASSLDRAGQPQHF,TGTGCCAGCAGCCTAGACAGGGCTGGTCAGCCCCAGCATTTT
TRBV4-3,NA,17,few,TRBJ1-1,CASSPTSGWGGLTEAFF,TGCGCCAGCAGCCCGACATCGGGGTGGGGTGGTTTAACTGAAGCTTTCTTT
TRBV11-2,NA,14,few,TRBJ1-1,CASSLDRSATEAFF,TGTGCCAGCAGCTTAGACCGGTCAGCCACTGAAGCTTTCTTT
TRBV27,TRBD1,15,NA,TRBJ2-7,CASKPFGTGIDEQYF,TGTGCCAGCAAACCCTTCGGGACAGGGATCGACGAGCAGTACTTC
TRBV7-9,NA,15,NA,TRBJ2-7,CASSARQERSYAPYF,TGTGCCAGCAGCGCTCGACAGGAGCGCTCCTACGCGCCGTACTTC
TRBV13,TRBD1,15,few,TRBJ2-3,CASSGVDRGADTQYF,TGTGCCAGCAGTGGCGTCGACAGGGGTGCAGATACGCAGTATTTT
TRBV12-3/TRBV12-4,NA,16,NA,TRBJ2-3,CASSTQIAPGVDTQYF,TGTGCCAGCAGTACCCAAATAGCCCCCGGGGTAGATACGCAGTATTTT
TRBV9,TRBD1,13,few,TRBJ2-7,CASSVGGDRGLHF,TGTGCCAGCAGCGTAGGCGGGGACAGGGGGCTCCACTTC
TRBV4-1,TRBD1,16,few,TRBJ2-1,CASSLITGVPYNEQFF,TGCGCCAGCAGCCTAATAACAGGGGTGCCCTACAATGAGCAGTTCTTC
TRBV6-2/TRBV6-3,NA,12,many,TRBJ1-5,CASRWGNQPQHF,TGTGCCAGCAGATGGGGAAATCAGCCCCAGCATTTT
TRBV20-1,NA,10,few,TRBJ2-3,CSALRDTQYF,TGCAGTGCCCTAAGAGATACGCAGTATTTT
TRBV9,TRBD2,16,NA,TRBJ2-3,CASSVYGGGGPDTQYF,TGTGCCAGCAGCGTATACGGCGGGGGGGGGCCAGATACGCAGTATTTT